The rows below give T cell receptor beta chains drawn from one sample of a study of regulatory T cells in long-lasting Graves disease. TCRdb used MiXCR to reprocess the multiplex PCR reads, holding one entry per CDR3 protein. Altogether around 320,000 distinct CDR3 sequences are present, approximately 15% being singletons, with the ten largest covering 30%. These data were likewise used in another study, on T cells in Graves' hyperthyroidism and ophthalmopathy.

Sample: peripheral blood mononuclear cells (PBMCs), taken at new diagnosis, from a patient treated with antithyroid drugs. Every receptor here comes from a man aged 40-49 years with Graves disease. Each CDR3 is given with its conserved first and last residue.

length	V	J	CDR3
15	TRBV6-1	TRBJ2-2	CASKGRGFLVGELFF
15	TRBV4-1	TRBJ2-4	CASSQLQVAKNIQYF
17	TRBV5-1	TRBJ1-3	CASSLSETANSGNTIYF
16	TRBV18	TRBJ1-2	CASSNRRTEFNYGYTF
15	TRBV18	TRBJ2-3	CASSLAWGAADTQYF
15	TRBV20-1	TRBJ2-7	CSARARGDPLYEQYF
17	TRBV27	TRBJ2-7	CASSPLWDLQGVREQYF
14	TRBV2	TRBJ1-4	CASSESDINEKLFF
14	TRBV6-1	TRBJ1-2	CASRLTDGNYGYTF
14	TRBV6-2/TRBV6-3	TRBJ1-1	CASSTDRERFEAFF
16	TRBV20-1	TRBJ2-6	CSARRGHSSGANVLTF
15	TRBV7-3	TRBJ2-6	CASSLLRAGANVLTF
12	TRBV30	TRBJ1-1	CAWTGLNTEAFF
13	TRBV30	TRBJ1-2	CAWSRGWAGGYTF
12	TRBV29-1	TRBJ2-5	CSVVTAGETQYF
15	TRBV28	TRBJ2-7	CASSLAGESSYEQYF
23	TRBV28	TRBJ1-5	CASLDRESIYEQYFGPGEQPQHF
14	TRBV11-2	TRBJ2-3	CASSYERTPDTQYF
12	TRBV20-1	TRBJ1-1	CSASRKRTEAFF
15	TRBV6-1	TRBJ1-1	CATGQTTTANTEAFF
12	TRBV29-1	TRBJ2-5	CSVGGRQVAQYF
13	TRBV29-1	TRBJ1-4	CTPPETGNEKLFF
13	TRBV2	TRBJ1-1	CASRANGDTEAFF
15	TRBV9	TRBJ2-3	CASSAAPGQGATQYF